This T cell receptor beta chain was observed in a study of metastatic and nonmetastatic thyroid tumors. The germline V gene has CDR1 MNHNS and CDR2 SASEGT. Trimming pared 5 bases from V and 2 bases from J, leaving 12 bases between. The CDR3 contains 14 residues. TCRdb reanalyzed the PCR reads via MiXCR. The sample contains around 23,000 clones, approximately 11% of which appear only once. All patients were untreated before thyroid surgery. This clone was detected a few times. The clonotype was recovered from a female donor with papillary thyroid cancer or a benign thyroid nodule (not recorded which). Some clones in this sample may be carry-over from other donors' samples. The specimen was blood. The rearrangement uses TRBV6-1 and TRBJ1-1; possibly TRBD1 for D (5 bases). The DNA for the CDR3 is TGTGCCAGCAGTCCTGGGACGGCCAACACTGAAGCTTTCTTT. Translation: CASSPGTANTEAFF.